Below are 19 T cell receptor beta chains sequenced from a single sample in a study of OX40 agonist ivuxolimab in advanced cancers. Using immunoSEQ multiplex PCR, the repertoire was profiled, and TCRdb retains in-frame clones only, with some absent. Altogether some 97,000 clones are present, about nine tenths being singletons, with the ten largest covering about 0.29%. Sequencing was performed on CD4+ or CD8+ T cells sorted from blood, taken in a trial of the OX40 agonist ivuxolimab. These receptors were taken from an adult with an advanced solid tumor such as melanoma, head and neck, liver or kidney cancer.

A single count supports this clone. This chain links TRBV7-3 with TRBJ2-1; D is unclear. Looked up from germline, CDR1 is SGHTA and CDR2 is FQGTGA. The V end lost 0 bases, the J end lost 1 base, and 7 bases lay between the germline ends. The CDR3 has 15 residues. CDR3 in DNA: TGTGCCAGCAGCTTAACGGTTGAATCCTACAATGAGCAGTTCTTC. This sequence encodes CASSLTVESYNEQFF.

V and J are TRBV7-9 and TRBJ2-2, with D unclear. The CDR3 contains 13 residues. CDR1 and CDR2 from the germline V gene are SEHNR and FQNEAQ (reference sequence). V was shortened by 5 bases and J by 2 bases, with 6 bases between the two germline ends. The CDR3 here is CASSLSNTGELFF. In DNA, the CDR3 is TGTGCCAGCAGCCTAAGCAACACCGGGGAGCTGTTTTTT. Based on the CDR3 plus reference TRBV7-9 and TRBJ2-2, the full variable domain is DTGVSQNPRHKITKRGQNVTFRCDPISEHNRLYWYRQTLGQGPEFLTYFQNEAQLEKSRLLSDRFSAERPKGSFSTLEIQRTEQGDSAMYLCASSLSNTGELFFGEGSRLTVL.

The V call is TRBV7-9, the J call TRBJ1-2, with 7 bases lining up with TRBD1. Germline assignment: CDR1 SEHNR and CDR2 FQNEAQ (reference sequence). The CDR3 is 13 amino acids. Trimming cost V 11 bases and J 2 bases; bases outside gene matches: 8. CDR3 DNA: TGTGCCGCCACTACAGGGGCAAACTATGGCTACACCTTC. Amino acids: CAATTGANYGYTF.

The CDR3 DNA reads TGCAGCGTGGGGGAGTACGAGCAGTACTTC. It is translated as CSVGEYEQYF. V and J are TRBV29-1 and TRBJ2-7; D may correspond to TRBD1 or TRBD2 (5 bases each). CDR1 and CDR2 (germline): SQVTM, ANQGSEA. V was pared by 6 bases and J by 4 bases, with 7 bases between. The CDR3 is 10 residues long.

The genes are TRBV28 and TRBJ2-7; D unclear. Trimming pared 7 bases from V and 0 bases from J, leaving 10 bases between. This CDR3 spans 13 amino acids. Germline V CDR1 and CDR2: MDHEN, SYDVKM. The CDR3 DNA follows: TGTGCCAGCACCCAACTTAGCTCCTACGAGCAGTACTTC. Translation gives CASTQLSSYEQYF.

This clone came up once. V is TRBV7-2 and J is TRBJ2-7; TRBD1 matches at 12 bases. V dropped 4 bases and J dropped 3; count of bases not matched to a gene: 4. Germline V gene data show CDR1 as SGHTA and CDR2 as FQGNSA. The CDR3 runs to 15 residues. The CDR3 is CASSWGQGAGYEQYF. The CDR3 DNA reads TGTGCCAGCAGCTGGGGACAGGGGGCAGGCTACGAGCAGTACTTC.

This chain joins TRBV9 and TRBJ2-1, with D tentatively TRBD1 or TRBD2 (5 bases each). V dropped 0 bases and J dropped 8 bases, with 15 bases sitting between them. Germline V gene lookup returns CDR1 SGDLS and CDR2 YYNGEE. The CDR3 sequence is 15 residues long. As DNA, the CDR3 is TGTGCCAGCAGCGTAGCGGGGAGACGGGGCGATGAGCAGTTCTTC. Protein sequence: CASSVAGRRGDEQFF.

The chain couples TRBV15 to TRBJ2-7; D is unresolved. This CDR3 is built from 16 residues. V lost 1 base and J 4 bases, leaving 17 bases between the germline ends. Germline V CDR1 and CDR2: LNHNV, YYDKDF (reference sequence). Here the CDR3 reads CATSRVRSGLGYEQYF. CDR3 in DNA: TGTGCCACCAGCAGAGTAAGGTCCGGTTTAGGGTACGAGCAGTACTTC.

V is TRBV4-2 and J is TRBJ2-7; D uncertain. This CDR3 spans 14 amino acids. Per germline, CDR1 LGHNA and CDR2 YNFKEQ. V was cut by 1 base and J by 6 bases, with 13 bases left in between. This CDR3 reads CASSQVGSSGEQYF. The CDR3 nucleotides read TGTGCCAGCAGCCAAGTTGGGTCTTCGGGCGAGCAGTACTTC.

The V call is TRBV5-1, the J call TRBJ2-1; TRBD2 matches 10 bases. The CDR3 consists of 16 residues. Per the germline V gene, CDR1 is SGHRS and CDR2 is YFSETQ. The J segment lost 7 bases and the V segment lost 0 bases, leaving 7 bases of the junction unmatched. CDR3 amino acids: CASSLVASGSSNEQFF. For the CDR3, the DNA is TGCGCCAGCAGCTTGGTGGCTAGCGGGAGTTCGAATGAGCAGTTCTTC.

The V and J genes are TRBV7-2 and TRBJ2-5; D not resolved. This CDR3 is 14 amino acids long. Trimming removed 2 bases at V and 4 bases at J, with 11 bases between. CDR1 and CDR2 from the germline V gene are SGHTA and FQGNSA. The CDR3 sequence: CASSLSAGRETQYF. DNA of the CDR3: TGTGCCAGCAGCTTATCGGCAGGACGAGAGACCCAGTACTTC.

The chain uses TRBV6-1 and TRBJ2-2; no clear D gene. The CDR3 sequence is 14 residues long. Germline values: CDR1 MNHNS, CDR2 SASEGT. Trimming removed 0 bases at V and 3 bases at J, with 5 bases between. CDR3 region: CASSEATDTGELFF. CDR3 in DNA: TGTGCCAGCAGTGAAGCAACAGACACCGGGGAGCTGTTTTTT.

The gene calls are TRBV27 and TRBJ2-3; 7 nucleotides align to TRBD2. Per germline, CDR1 MNHEY and CDR2 SMNVEV (reference sequence). The V segment lost 3 bases and the J segment 7 bases; nucleotides outside the gene matches: 10. The CDR3 extends over 15 amino acids. The CDR3 DNA reads TGTGCCAGCAGTTTGGGGGGGAGAAGATTTAATACGCAGTATTTT. Amino acids: CASSLGGRRFNTQYF.

This CDR3 is CSAGTGNDEQYF. The CDR3, as DNA: TGCAGCGCTGGGACAGGGAACGACGAGCAGTACTTC. The chain uses TRBV29-1 and TRBJ2-7, with 9 nucleotides matching TRBD1. CDR1 and CDR2 from the germline V gene are SQVTM and ANQGSEA. Unmatched junction bases numbered 6, after V lost 7 bases and J lost 5 bases. The CDR3 has 12 residues.

The chain recombines TRBV5-6 with TRBJ2-3; 10 bases fit TRBD1. Germline CDR1 reads SGHDT; CDR2 reads YYEEEE. The CDR3 spans 15 residues. The ends lost 7 bases at V and 3 bases at J; junction bases unmatched: 8. The CDR3, as DNA: TGTGCCAGCTATACGACAGGGGGCGGAACAGATACGCAGTATTTT. It is translated as CASYTTGGGTDTQYF.

In its sample, this clone was seen once. V and J are TRBV4-2 and TRBJ2-7; D uncertain. The V end lost 0 bases, the J end lost 4 bases, and 7 bases lay between the germline ends. In germline, CDR1 is LGHNA, CDR2 YNFKEQ. This CDR3 comprises 13 residues. Written as DNA, the CDR3 is TGTGCCAGCAGCCAAGATGACGGGTACGAGCAGTACTTC. Protein sequence: CASSQDDGYEQYF.

The V gene is TRBV7-3, the J gene TRBJ2-5; tentatively, D is TRBD2 (5 bases). Germline CDR1 and CDR2: SGHTA and FQGTGA. The length of the CDR3 is 12 residues. V dropped 5 bases and J dropped 5 bases, with 9 bases sitting between them. In DNA, the CDR3 is TGTGCCAGCAGCGGGAGAGCGGAGACCCAGTACTTC. It translates to CASSGRAETQYF.

This rearrangement joins TRBV28 to TRBJ2-7, with D perhaps matching TRBD1 (6 bases). Trimming left V 7 bases short and J 4 bases short, with 14 bases between. The CDR3 has 13 amino acids. The germline V gene encodes CDR1 MDHEN and CDR2 SYDVKM. CDR3: CASTSRDKYEQYF. The CDR3 nucleotides read TGTGCCAGCACCTCACGGGACAAATACGAGCAGTACTTC.

The rearrangement links TRBV2 to TRBJ2-5; TRBD1 agrees at 11 bases. Trimming removed 6 bases from V and 2 bases from J; junction bases left unmatched: 2. Germline V CDR1 and CDR2: SNHLY, FYNNEI. The CDR3 runs 14 residues. CDR3 sequence (DNA): TGTGCCAGCAGCGGGGACAGGGGGCAAGAGACCCAGTACTTC. It is translated as CASSGDRGQETQYF.